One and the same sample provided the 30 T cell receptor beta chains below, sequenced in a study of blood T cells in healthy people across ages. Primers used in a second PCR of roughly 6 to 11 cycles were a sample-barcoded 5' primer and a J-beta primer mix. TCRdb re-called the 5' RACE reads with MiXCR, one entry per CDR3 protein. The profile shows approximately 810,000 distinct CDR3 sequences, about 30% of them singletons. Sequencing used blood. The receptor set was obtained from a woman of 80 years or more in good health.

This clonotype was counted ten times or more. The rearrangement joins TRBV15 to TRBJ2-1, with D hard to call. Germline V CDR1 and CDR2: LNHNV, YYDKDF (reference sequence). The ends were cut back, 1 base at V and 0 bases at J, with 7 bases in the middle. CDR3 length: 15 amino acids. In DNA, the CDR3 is TGTGCCACCAGCAGAGGCTTGAGCTCCTACAATGAGCAGTTCTTC. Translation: CATSRGLSSYNEQFF.

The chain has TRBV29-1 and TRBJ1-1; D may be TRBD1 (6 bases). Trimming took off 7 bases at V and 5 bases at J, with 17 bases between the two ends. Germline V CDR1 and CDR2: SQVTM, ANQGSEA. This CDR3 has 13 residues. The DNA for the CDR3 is TGCAGCGGGGAGACAGGATCTAGGACTGAAGCTTTCTTT. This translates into CSGETGSRTEAFF. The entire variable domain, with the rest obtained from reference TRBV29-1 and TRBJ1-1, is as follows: SAVISQKPSRDICQRGTSLTIQCQVDSQVTMMFWYRQQPGQSLTLIATANQGSEATYESGFVIDKFPISRPNLTFSTLTVSNMSPEDSSIYLCSGETGSRTEAFFGQGTRLTVV.

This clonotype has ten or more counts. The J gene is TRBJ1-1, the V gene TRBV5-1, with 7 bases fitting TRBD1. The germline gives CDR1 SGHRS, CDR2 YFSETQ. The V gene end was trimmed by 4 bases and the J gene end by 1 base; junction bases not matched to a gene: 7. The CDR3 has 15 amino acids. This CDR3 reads CASSPMGQTNTEAFF. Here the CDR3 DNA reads TGCGCCAGCAGCCCTATGGGACAGACGAACACTGAAGCTTTCTTT.

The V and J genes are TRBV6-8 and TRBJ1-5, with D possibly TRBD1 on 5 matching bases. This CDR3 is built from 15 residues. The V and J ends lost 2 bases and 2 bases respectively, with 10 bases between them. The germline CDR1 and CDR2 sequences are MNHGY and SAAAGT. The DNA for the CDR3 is TGTGCCAGCAGTTACCCGGGACCCGGCAATCAGCCCCAGCATTTT. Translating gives CASSYPGPGNQPQHF.

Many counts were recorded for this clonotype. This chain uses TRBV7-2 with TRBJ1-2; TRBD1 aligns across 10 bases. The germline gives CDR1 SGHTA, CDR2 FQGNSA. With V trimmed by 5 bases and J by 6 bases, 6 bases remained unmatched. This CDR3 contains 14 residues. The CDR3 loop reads CASSRQGARDGYTF. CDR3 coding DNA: TGTGCCAGCAGCCGACAGGGGGCGCGAGATGGCTACACCTTC.

CDR3 in DNA: TGTGCCAGCAGCCCCGCGGAGAGAGGGCCATTAAGTGGCTACACCTTC. The encoded protein is CASSPAERGPLSGYTF. This rearrangement joins TRBV7-9 to TRBJ1-2, with D unclear. This CDR3 spans 16 amino acids. V lost 5 bases and J 7 bases, leaving 23 bases between the germline ends. The germline CDR1 and CDR2 sequences are SEHNR and FQNEAQ (reference sequence).

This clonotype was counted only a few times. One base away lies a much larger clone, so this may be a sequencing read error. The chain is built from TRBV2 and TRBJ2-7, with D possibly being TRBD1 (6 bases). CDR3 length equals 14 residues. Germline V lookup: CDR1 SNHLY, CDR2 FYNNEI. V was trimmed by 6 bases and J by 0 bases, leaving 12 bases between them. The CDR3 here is CASSRTEGSYEQYF. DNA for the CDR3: TGTGCCAGCAGCCGGACAGAGGGCTCCTACGAGCAGTACTTC. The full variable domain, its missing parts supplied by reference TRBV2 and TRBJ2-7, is EPEVTQTPSHQVTQMGQEVILRCVPISNHLYFYWYRQILGQKVEFLVSFYNNEISEKSEIFDDQFSVERPDGSNFTLKIRSTKLEDSAMYFCASSRTEGSYEQYFGPGTRLTVT.

The CDR3 sequence is CSAGLSGGISDMQYF. In DNA, the CDR3 is TGCAGTGCCGGGCTTAGCGGGGGGATTTCGGATATGCAATATTTT. The chain recombines TRBV20-1 with TRBJ2-3; TRBD2 aligns across 10 bases. Trimming removed 6 bases from V and 15 bases from J; junction bases left unmatched: 21. The CDR3 length is 15 residues. Germline V lookup: CDR1 DFQATT, CDR2 SNEGSKA (reference sequence).

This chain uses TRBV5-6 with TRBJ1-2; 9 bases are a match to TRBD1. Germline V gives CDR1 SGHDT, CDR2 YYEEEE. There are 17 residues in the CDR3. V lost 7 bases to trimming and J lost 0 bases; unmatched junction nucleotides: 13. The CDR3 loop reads CASGPGTGYLANYGYTF. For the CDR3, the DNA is TGTGCCAGCGGCCCCGGGACAGGGTACCTGGCTAACTATGGCTACACCTTC.

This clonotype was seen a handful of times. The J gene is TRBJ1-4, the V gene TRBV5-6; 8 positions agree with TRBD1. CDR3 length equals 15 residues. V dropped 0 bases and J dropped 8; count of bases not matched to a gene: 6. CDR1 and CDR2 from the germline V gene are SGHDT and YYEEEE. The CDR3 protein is CASSLVQGAEEKLFF. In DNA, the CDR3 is TGTGCCAGCAGCTTGGTGCAGGGGGCAGAAGAAAAACTGTTTTTT.

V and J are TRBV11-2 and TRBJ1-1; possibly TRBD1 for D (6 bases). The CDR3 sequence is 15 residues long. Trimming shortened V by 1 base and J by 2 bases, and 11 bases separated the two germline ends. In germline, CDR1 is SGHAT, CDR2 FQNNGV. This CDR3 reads CASSLGGGHNTEAFF. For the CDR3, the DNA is TGTGCCAGCAGCTTAGGCGGGGGGCACAACACTGAAGCTTTCTTT.

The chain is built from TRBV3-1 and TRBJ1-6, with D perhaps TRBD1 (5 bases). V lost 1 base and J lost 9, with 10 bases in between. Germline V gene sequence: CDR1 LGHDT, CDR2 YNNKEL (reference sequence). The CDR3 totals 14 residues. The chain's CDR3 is CASSQAGRSSPLHF. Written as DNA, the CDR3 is TGTGCCAGCAGCCAAGCAGGGCGGAGTTCACCCCTCCACTTT.

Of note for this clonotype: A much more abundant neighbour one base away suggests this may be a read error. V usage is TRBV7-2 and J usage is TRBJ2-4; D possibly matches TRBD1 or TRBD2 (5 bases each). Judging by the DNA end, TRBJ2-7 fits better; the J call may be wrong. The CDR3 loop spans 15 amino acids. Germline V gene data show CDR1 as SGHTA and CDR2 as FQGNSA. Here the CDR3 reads CTSSQRRWGTYEQYF. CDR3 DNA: TGTACCAGCAGCCAGAGGCGCTGGGGGACCTACGAGCAGTACTTC.

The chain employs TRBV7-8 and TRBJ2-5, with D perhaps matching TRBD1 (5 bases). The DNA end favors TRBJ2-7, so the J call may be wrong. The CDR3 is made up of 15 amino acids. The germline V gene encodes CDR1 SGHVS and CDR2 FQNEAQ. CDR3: CASSFNDRPTYEQYF. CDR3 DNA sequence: TGTGCCAGCAGCTTTAACGACAGACCTACCTACGAGCAGTACTTC.

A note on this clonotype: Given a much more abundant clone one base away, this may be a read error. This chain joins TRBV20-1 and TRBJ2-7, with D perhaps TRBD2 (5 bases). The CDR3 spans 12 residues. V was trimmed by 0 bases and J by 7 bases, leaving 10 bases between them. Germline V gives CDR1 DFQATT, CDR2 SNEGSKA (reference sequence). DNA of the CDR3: TGCAGTGCTAGAGAGAATCCGGGGGAGCAGTACTTC. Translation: CSARENPGEQYF.

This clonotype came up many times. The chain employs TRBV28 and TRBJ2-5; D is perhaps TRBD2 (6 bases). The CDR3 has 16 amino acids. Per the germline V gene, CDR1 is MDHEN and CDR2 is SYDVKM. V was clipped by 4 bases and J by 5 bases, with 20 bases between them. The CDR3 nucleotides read TGTGCCAGCAGTTCCGCATCCGGGCCCCGGGGGGAGACCCAGTACTTC. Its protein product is CASSSASGPRGETQYF.

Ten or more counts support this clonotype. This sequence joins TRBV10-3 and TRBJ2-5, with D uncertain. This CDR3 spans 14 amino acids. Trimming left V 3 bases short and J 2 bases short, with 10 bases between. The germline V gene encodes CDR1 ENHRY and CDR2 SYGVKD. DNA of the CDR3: TGTGCCATCAGTGAACCGGTCCTACAAGAGACCCAGTACTTC. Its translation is CAISEPVLQETQYF.

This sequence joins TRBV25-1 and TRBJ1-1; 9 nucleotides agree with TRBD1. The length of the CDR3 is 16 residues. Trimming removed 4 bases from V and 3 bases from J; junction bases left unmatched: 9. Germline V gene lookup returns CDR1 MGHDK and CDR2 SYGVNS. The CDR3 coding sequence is TGTGCCAGCAGTGCTAACCCGGGACAGGGTGACACTGAAGCTTTCTTT. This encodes CASSANPGQGDTEAFF.

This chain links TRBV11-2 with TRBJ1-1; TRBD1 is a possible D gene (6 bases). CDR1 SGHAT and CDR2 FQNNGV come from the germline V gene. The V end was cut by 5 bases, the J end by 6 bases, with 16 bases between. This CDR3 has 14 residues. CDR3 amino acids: CASSQGRDIPEAFF. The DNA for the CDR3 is TGTGCCAGCAGCCAAGGGAGGGACATCCCTGAAGCTTTCTTT.

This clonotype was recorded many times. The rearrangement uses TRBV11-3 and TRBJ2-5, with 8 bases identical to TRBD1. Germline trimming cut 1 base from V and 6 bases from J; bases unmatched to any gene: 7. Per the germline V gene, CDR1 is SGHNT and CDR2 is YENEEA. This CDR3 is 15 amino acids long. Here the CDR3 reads CASSLVRTGIKTQYF. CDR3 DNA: TGTGCCAGCAGCTTAGTTAGGACAGGGATCAAGACCCAGTACTTC.

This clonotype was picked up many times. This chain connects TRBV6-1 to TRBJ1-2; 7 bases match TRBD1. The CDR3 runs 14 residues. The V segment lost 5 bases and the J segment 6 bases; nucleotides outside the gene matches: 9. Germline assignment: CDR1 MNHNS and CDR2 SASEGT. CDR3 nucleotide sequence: TGTGCCAGCAGTTTCATCGGACAGGAACATGGCTACACCTTC. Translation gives CASSFIGQEHGYTF.

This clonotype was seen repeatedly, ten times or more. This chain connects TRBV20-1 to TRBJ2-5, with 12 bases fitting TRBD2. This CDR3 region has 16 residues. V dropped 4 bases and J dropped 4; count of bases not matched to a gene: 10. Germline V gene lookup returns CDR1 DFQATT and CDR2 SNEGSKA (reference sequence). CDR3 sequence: CSAIRSSGGATETQYF. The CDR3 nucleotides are TGCAGTGCTATCCGATCTAGCGGGGGGGCCACAGAGACCCAGTACTTC.

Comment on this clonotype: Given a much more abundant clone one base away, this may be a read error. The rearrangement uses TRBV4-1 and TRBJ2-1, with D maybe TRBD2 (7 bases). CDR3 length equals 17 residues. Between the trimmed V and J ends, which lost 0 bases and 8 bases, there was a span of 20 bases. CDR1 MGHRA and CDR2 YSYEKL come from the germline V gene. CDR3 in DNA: TGCGCCAGCAGCCAAGAAATGGGGGGGGGCCCTTACGATGAGCAGTTCTTC. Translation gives CASSQEMGGGPYDEQFF.

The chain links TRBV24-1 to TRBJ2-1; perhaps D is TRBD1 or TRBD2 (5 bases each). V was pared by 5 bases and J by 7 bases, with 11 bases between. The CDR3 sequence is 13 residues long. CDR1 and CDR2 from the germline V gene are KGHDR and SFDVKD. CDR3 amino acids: CATSGGSRNEQFF. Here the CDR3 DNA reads TGTGCCACCAGTGGGGGGTCGCGGAATGAGCAGTTCTTC.

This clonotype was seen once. CDR3 nucleotides: TGTGCCAGCAGCCAAACCCGCAGGGGACCTGGAAACACCATATATTTT. Translating gives CASSQTRRGPGNTIYF. The chain joins TRBV3-1 to TRBJ1-3; D might be TRBD1 (6 bases). V shed 2 bases and J shed 2 bases, with 13 bases lying between them. This CDR3 region has 16 residues. Germline lookup yields CDR1 LGHDT and CDR2 YNNKEL (reference sequence).

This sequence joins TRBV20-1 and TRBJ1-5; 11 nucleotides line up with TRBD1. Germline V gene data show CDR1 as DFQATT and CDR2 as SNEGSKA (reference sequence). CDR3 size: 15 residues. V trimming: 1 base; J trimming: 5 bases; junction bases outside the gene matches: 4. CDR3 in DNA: TGCAGTGCTAGAGTGGACAGGGGGCGTCATCAGCCCCAGCATTTT. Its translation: CSARVDRGRHQPQHF.

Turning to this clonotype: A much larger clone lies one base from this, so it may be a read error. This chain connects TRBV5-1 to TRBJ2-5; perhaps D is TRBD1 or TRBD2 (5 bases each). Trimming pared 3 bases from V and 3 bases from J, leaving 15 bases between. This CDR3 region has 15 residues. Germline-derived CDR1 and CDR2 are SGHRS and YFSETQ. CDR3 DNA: TGCGCCAGCAGCTCCAAGCCGGTGGGGGAAGAGACCCAGTACTTC. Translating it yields CASSSKPVGEETQYF.

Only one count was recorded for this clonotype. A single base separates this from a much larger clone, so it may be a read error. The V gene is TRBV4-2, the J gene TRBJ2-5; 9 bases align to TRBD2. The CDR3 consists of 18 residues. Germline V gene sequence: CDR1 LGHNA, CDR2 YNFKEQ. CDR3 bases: TGTGCCAGCGGCCAAGAGGACGGCGGGGGGGGAAGGCAAGAGACCCAGTACTTC. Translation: CASGQEDGGGGRQETQYF.

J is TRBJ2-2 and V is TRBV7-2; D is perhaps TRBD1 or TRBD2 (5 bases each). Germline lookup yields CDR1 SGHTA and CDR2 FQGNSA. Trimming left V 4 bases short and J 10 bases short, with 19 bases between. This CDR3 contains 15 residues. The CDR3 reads CASSSSRDRPLELFF. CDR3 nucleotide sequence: TGTGCCAGCAGCTCGTCCCGGGACCGGCCGTTGGAGCTGTTTTTT.

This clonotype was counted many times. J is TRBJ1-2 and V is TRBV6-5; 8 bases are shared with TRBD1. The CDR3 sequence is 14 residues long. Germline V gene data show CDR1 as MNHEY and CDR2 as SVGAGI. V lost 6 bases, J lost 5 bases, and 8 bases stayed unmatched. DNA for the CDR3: TGTGCCAGCAGACCAGACAGGGGTCCATATGGCTACACCTTC. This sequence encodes CASRPDRGPYGYTF.